Reported below is one T cell receptor beta chain. This entry comes from a study of blood T cell repertoires in COVID-19. Across the study: Acute and convalescent COVID-19 specimens originated in the United States, Italy and Spain. The cDNA or gDNA used as material had been derived from T cells, B-cell-depleted T cells, or PBMCs.

Assay: immunoSEQ multiplex PCR; the TCRdb copy retains only in-frame clones and omits some. This table has around 140,000 clones, 88% appearing once. This CDR3 has 16 residues. CDR1 is KGHSH, CDR2 LQKENI, per germline. The J segment lost 1 base and the V segment lost 4 bases, leaving 1 base of the junction unmatched. Sequencing was carried out using peripheral blood. This sequence originates from a man in his 70s with acute or convalescent COVID-19. The genes are TRBV18 and TRBJ2-3, with 14 bases identical to TRBD2. For the CDR3, the DNA is TGTGCCAGCTCACAGGGACTAGCGGGGGGCACAGATACGCAGTATTTT. This encodes CASSQGLAGGTDTQYF.